This T cell receptor (beta chain) was retrieved from a study of cytomegalovirus exposure and HLA in healthy donors. For this clone: The antigen is unknown.

The CDR3 has 14 residues. Germline V gene lookup returns CDR1 MNHNS and CDR2 SASEGT. The ends lost 3 bases at V and 6 bases at J; junction bases unmatched: 3. Donors had nominal health at sampling but likely had unrecorded immune exposures. Vbeta (60) and Jbeta (13) primers were used in the PCR. Only in-frame clones appear in the TCRdb table, and some are missing; sequencing was by immunoSEQ multiplex PCR. The data show around 170,000 clones, with approximately 71% seen just once and about 1.4% held by the top ten. The study, taken as a whole, reports: In a later analysis, HLA-C alleles had the fewest associated TCRs, DRB1 alleles the most. V- and J-gene trimming in TCR beta was tied to a missense DCLRE1C variant by an analysis performed later. After further analysis at a later stage, roughly 16,000 TCR beta sequences were associated with HLA alleles at 0.05 false discovery rate.

V usage is TRBV6-1 and J usage is TRBJ1-5; 9 bases are a match to TRBD1. This TCR came from a girl aged 5 to 17 in good health and CMV-seronegative. Sequenced sample: PBMCs. The CDR3 bases are TGTGCCAGCAGTGAGGGACAGGGCCGTCAGCCCCAGCATTTT. Encoded protein: CASSEGQGRQPQHF.